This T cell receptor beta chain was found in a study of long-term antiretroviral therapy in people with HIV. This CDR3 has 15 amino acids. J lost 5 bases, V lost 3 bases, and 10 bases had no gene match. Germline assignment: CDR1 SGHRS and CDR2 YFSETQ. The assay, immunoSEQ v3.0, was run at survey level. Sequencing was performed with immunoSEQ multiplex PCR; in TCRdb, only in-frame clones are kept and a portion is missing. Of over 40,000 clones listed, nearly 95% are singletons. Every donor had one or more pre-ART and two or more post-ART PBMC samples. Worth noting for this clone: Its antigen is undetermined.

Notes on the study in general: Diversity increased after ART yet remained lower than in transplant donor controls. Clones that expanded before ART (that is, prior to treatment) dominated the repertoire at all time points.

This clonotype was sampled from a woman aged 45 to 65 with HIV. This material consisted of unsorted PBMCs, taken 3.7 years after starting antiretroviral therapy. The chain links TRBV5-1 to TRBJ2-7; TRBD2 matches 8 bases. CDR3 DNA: TGCGCCAGCAGCTCAAGTGTCCGGGGGGGCAACGAGCAGTACTTC. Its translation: CASSSSVRGGNEQYF.